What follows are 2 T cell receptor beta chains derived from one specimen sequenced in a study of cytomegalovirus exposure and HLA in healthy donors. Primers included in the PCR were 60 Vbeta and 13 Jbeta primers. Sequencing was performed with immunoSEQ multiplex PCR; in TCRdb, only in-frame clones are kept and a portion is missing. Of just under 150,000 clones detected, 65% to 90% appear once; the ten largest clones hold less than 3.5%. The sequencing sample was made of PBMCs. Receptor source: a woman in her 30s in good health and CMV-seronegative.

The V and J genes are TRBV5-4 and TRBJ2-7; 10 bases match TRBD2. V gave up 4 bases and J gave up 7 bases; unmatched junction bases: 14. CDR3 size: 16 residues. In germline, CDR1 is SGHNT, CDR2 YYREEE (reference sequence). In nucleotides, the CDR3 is TGTGCCAGCAGCCTCGGGGGAAGCGGGGGGGCCTTAGAGCAGTACTTC. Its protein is CASSLGGSGGALEQYF. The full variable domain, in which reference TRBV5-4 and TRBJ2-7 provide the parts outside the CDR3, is ETGVTQSPTHLIKTRGQQVTLRCSSQSGHNTVSWYQQALGQGPQFIFQYYREEENGRGNFPPRFSGLQFPNYSSELNVNALELDDSALYLCASSLGGSGGALEQYFGPGTRLTVT.

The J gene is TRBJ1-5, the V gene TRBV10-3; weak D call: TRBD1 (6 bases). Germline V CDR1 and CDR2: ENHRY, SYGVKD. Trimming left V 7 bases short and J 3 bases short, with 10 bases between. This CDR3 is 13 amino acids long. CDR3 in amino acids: CAITGASNQPQHF. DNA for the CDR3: TGTGCCATCACAGGGGCCTCCAATCAGCCCCAGCATTTT.